The T cell receptor beta chain under discussion was sequenced for a study of cytomegalovirus exposure and HLA in healthy donors. Study context: Findings of an earlier analysis included under 140 million unique TCR beta sequences from roughly 190 million T cells. Points from the study as a whole: It is likely that the observed cluster of highly shared sequence variants was a sequencing artifact. Analyses of presence and absence presupposed an approximately uniform sequencing depth across donors.

Trimming removed 3 bases from V and 7 bases from J, with 15 bases in between. In germline, CDR1 is MNHNS, CDR2 SASEGT. This CDR3 comprises 15 residues. Vbeta (60) and Jbeta (13) primers were used in the PCR. Data came from immunoSEQ multiplex PCR; TCRdb stores just in-frame clones and leaves some out. The table has around 72,000 clones, 65% to 80% seen once. This clone has more than one count but fewer than ten. Its antigen is unidentified. This TCR was sampled from a man aged 40-55 years in good health and CMV-seropositive. Sequencing input: PBMCs. J is TRBJ1-4 and V is TRBV6-1; D possibly corresponds to TRBD1 (5 bases). CDR3 protein: CASSEPGLGIEKLFF. CDR3 in DNA: TGTGCCAGCAGTGAGCCGGGACTCGGCATTGAAAAACTGTTTTTT.